This T cell receptor beta chain appears in the sequencing data of a study of blood T cell repertoires in COVID-19. Germline V CDR1 and CDR2: MNHEY, SVGAGI. The V end lost 8 bases, the J end lost 7 bases, and 12 bases lay between the germline ends. The CDR3 runs to 12 residues. TCRdb keeps only in-frame clones here, not all; method: immunoSEQ multiplex PCR. The sample records hundreds of thousands of clones, 87% being singletons. The TCR sequence derives from a man younger than 35 with active or convalescent COVID-19. Sequenced material: peripheral blood. V and J are TRBV6-5 and TRBJ2-1; D gene uncertain. The CDR3 DNA is TGTGCCAGCGCTCCACCCGGTAATGAGCAGTTCTTC. Translated: CASAPPGNEQFF.